These 20 T cell receptor beta chains were sequenced from one sample in a study of T cell clonality in common variable immunodeficiency. Measured with immunoSEQ multiplex PCR; TCRdb has only the in-frame clones, and not every one. This sample has under 65,000 clones, each found more than once. The specimen sequenced was peripheral blood mononuclear cells. These TCRs come from a person aged 18 to 75 in good health.

This clone appeared many times. The read ends 3 residues early relative to the CDR3; the germline J gene fills the gap. The chain couples TRBV5-4 to TRBJ2-7, with 12 bases that match TRBD1. From germline, CDR1 is SGHNT and CDR2 YYREEE (reference sequence). The J segment lost 6 bases and the V segment lost 1 base, leaving 5 bases of the junction unmatched. There are 15 residues in the CDR3. The CDR3 DNA, read in part, is TGTGCCAGCAGCTTGAGAGGGACAGGGGGCGTCGAG. Its translation is CASSLRGTGGVE. The entire CDR3 sequence reads CASSLRGTGGVEQYF.

This clone was observed at least ten times. The read ends 3 residues shy of where the CDR3 ends; the end is completed using the germline J gene. The rearrangement uses TRBV9 and TRBJ1-2; 9 nucleotides match TRBD1. V lost 3 bases and J lost 7; bases outside the gene matches: 10. The CDR3 is 15 amino acids. Per germline, CDR1 SGDLS and CDR2 YYNGEE. The CDR3 here is CASSEAGQGFGGYTF. Partial CDR3 DNA: TGTGCCAGCAGCGAGGCGGGACAGGGATTTGGTGGC.

Ten or more counts support this clone. The CDR3 end is not reached by the read, which stops 3 residues before it; the germline J gene fills it in. The chain uses TRBV6-2 or TRBV6-3 and TRBJ2-3, with 9 positions matching TRBD1. The germline gives CDR1 MNHEY, CDR2 SVGEGT. The CDR3 sequence is 17 residues long. Trimming removed 3 bases from V and 5 bases from J; junction bases left unmatched: 12. CDR3 region: CASSYEPRTGVGDTQYF. The CDR3 bases that were read are TGTGCCAGCAGTTATGAACCTAGGACAGGGGTTGGAGATACG.

This clone was found many times. The read ends 3 residues shy of where the CDR3 ends; the end is completed using the germline J gene. This chain links TRBV6-1 with TRBJ1-6; the D gene is possibly TRBD1 (6 bases). The CDR3 is made up of 16 amino acids. V was pared by 2 bases and J by 9 bases, with 17 bases between. Looked up from germline, CDR1 is MNHNS and CDR2 is SASEGT. The CDR3 is CASSENLEQGGSPLHF. The DNA read from the CDR3 is TGTGCCAGCAGTGAAAATTTGGAACAGGGCGGTTCACCC.

This clone was recorded at least ten times. The CDR3 is cut off 3 residues early in the read; its end comes from the germline J gene. The chain links TRBV7-9 to TRBJ1-6; D is possibly TRBD1 (5 bases). CDR3 length: 15 amino acids. From germline, CDR1 is SEHNR and CDR2 FQNEAQ (reference sequence). Trimming removed 3 bases from V and 10 bases from J, with 16 bases in between. The sequenced CDR3 bases are TGTGCCAGCAGCTTCCAAGGGGTTGGGGAATCACCC. Its protein product is CASSFQGVGESP. The whole CDR3 region reads CASSFQGVGESPLHF.

This clone was observed at least ten times. The read terminates 3 residues ahead of where the CDR3 ends, so the germline J gene completes it. The chain recombines TRBV20-1 with TRBJ2-5; either TRBD1 or TRBD2 may supply D (5 bases each). Germline-derived CDR1 and CDR2 are DFQATT and SNEGSKA (reference sequence). V lost 3 bases, J lost 2 bases, and 10 bases lay in between. The CDR3 covers 13 residues. CDR3 region: CSASKGRQETQYF. CDR3 DNA (partial): TGCAGTGCTAGCAAGGGGAGACAAGAGACC.

This clone was seen at least ten times. The read is 3 residues too short to cover the CDR3 end, so that end is filled in from the germline J gene. The chain carries TRBV24-1 and TRBJ2-2, with 11 bases lining up with TRBD2. Germline values: CDR1 KGHDR, CDR2 SFDVKD. This CDR3 is 15 amino acids long. The junction had 9 bases not matched to a gene; V was cut back by 11 bases and J by 5 bases. This CDR3 is CAKIILAGDTGELFF. The DNA read from the CDR3 is TGTGCCAAAATTATACTAGCGGGGGATACCGGGGAG.

This clone was observed at least ten times. The sequenced fragment ends 3 residues before the CDR3 boundary, so the rest is inferred from the germline J gene. The chain is built from TRBV7-9 and TRBJ1-4; TRBD1 matches 7 bases. CDR3 size: 14 residues. Germline V CDR1 and CDR2: SEHNR, FQNEAQ (reference sequence). Trimming at V came to 5 bases and at J to 4 bases, leaving 4 bases not matched to a gene. The CDR3 protein is CASSPGTDNEKLFF. Incomplete CDR3 DNA: TGTGCCAGCAGCCCAGGGACAGATAATGAAAAA.

The sample holds many counts of this clone. The read finishes 3 residues shy of the CDR3 end, and the germline J gene is used to complete it. The V and J genes are TRBV28 and TRBJ1-4; D uncertain. CDR1 is MDHEN, CDR2 SYDVKM, per germline. This CDR3 has 16 residues. V shed 3 bases and J shed 0 bases, with 11 bases lying between them. The CDR3 sequence: CASSLVPVATNEKLFF. The DNA read from the CDR3 is TGTGCCAGCAGTTTGGTCCCGGTTGCAACTAATGAAAAA.

At least ten counts were recorded for this clone. The CDR3 is cut off 3 residues early in the read; its end comes from the germline J gene. The rearrangement uses TRBV7-9 and TRBJ2-7; D is unclear. V lost 0 bases to trimming and J lost 1 base, with 7 bases between them. From germline, CDR1 is SEHNR and CDR2 FQNEAQ (reference sequence). CDR3 length: 14 amino acids. CDR3 protein: CASSLALLSYEQYF. The covered CDR3 bases are TGTGCCAGCAGCTTAGCCCTATTGTCCTACGAG.

This clone turned up a few times. The read gets to within 3 residues of the CDR3 end, and the germline J gene fills in the rest. This chain connects TRBV7-9 to TRBJ1-2; TRBD1 matches 7 bases. There are 14 residues in the CDR3. Germline CDR1 SEHNR, CDR2 FQNEAQ (reference sequence). The CDR3 loop reads CASSSRDRSYDYTF. CDR3 DNA (partial): TGTGCCAGCAGCTCGCGGGACAGATCTTACGAC.

As to this clone: The CDR3 end falls 3 residues outside the read, so it is completed with the germline J gene. The V call is TRBV19, the J call TRBJ2-3; 7 bases are a match to TRBD2. The germline V gene has CDR1 LNHDA and CDR2 SQIVND (reference sequence). This CDR3 has 16 amino acids. The CDR3 spells CASSARGVTLQNAQYF. CDR3 DNA, as far as it was read: TGTGCCAGTAGTGCACGGGGGGTAACCCTACAAAACGCG.

The table lists this clone with many counts. The CDR3 extends 3 residues past the end of the read, so its final part is completed from the germline J gene. This chain links TRBV7-2 with TRBJ1-4; D is uncertain. CDR3 length: 13 residues. V shed 5 bases and J shed 8 bases, with 12 bases lying between them. Germline lookup yields CDR1 SGHTA and CDR2 FQGNSA. The CDR3 spells CASSIRPREKLFF. CDR3 bases read: TGTGCCAGCAGCATCCGACCTAGGGAAAAA.

At least ten counts were recorded for this clone. The read ends 3 residues early relative to the CDR3; the germline J gene fills the gap. The rearrangement uses TRBV19 and TRBJ1-4, with a tentative D call TRBD1 (6 bases). Per germline, CDR1 LNHDA and CDR2 SQIVND (reference sequence). This CDR3 comprises 15 residues. V lost 5 bases, J lost 8 bases, and 18 bases lay in between. Partial CDR3 DNA: TGTGCCAGTAGTCCGCAGGACAGCCCGTGGGAAAAA. It translates to CASSPQDSPWEK. In full, the CDR3 reads CASSPQDSPWEKLFF.

For this clone: Read sequence stops 3 residues before the CDR3 end, and the germline J gene provides the missing end. The chain is built from TRBV6-4 and TRBJ1-1, with 11 bases matching TRBD1. Per germline, CDR1 MRHNA and CDR2 SNTAGT. The CDR3 totals 13 residues. With 4 bases clipped from V and 7 bases from J, the junction kept 2 bases outside the gene matches. CDR3 DNA, as far as it was read: TGTGCCAGCAGTGGGGGACAGGGGGGTGAA. Amino acid sequence: CASSGGQGGE. The whole CDR3 region reads CASSGGQGGEAFF.

With respect to this clone: From the germline J gene comes the end of the CDR3, since the read stops 3 residues before it. This chain joins TRBV7-6 and TRBJ1-1, with no clear D. Per germline, CDR1 SGHVS and CDR2 FNYEAQ. CDR3 length: 13 amino acids. V lost 5 bases and J lost 0, with 7 bases in between. The CDR3 spells CASSGGVNTEAFF. The part of the CDR3 DNA that was read is TGTGCCAGCAGCGGCGGGGTGAACACTGAA.

This clone has at least ten counts. From the germline J gene comes the end of the CDR3, since the read stops 3 residues before it. This chain joins TRBV5-1 and TRBJ1-1; 7 bases line up with TRBD1. Per the germline V gene, CDR1 is SGHRS and CDR2 is YFSETQ. With V trimmed by 0 bases and J by 5 bases, 4 bases remained unmatched. The CDR3 runs to 14 residues. Partial CDR3 DNA: TGCGCCAGCAGCTTGGGGAGGGGGCGGACTGAA. It codes for CASSLGRGRTE. From start to end, the CDR3 is CASSLGRGRTEAFF. The variable domain in full, with the rest retrieved from reference TRBV5-1 and TRBJ1-1, is KAGVTQTPRYLIKTRGQQVTLSCSPISGHRSVSWYQQTPGQGLQFLFEYFSETQRNKGNFPGRFSGRQFSNSRSEMNVSTLELGDSALYLCASSLGRGRTEAFFGQGTRLTVV.

There are many counts of this clone. The observed sequence ends 3 residues before the CDR3 terminus, with the missing tail filled in from the germline J gene. V is TRBV11-2 and J is TRBJ2-3; TRBD1 aligns across 8 bases. The CDR3 contains 13 residues. The germline CDR1 and CDR2 sequences are SGHAT and FQNNGV. CDR3: CASSLPGQGAQYF. CDR3 DNA (partial): TGTGCCAGCAGCTTACCCGGACAGGGCGCG.

This clone was recorded at least ten times. Coverage ceases 3 residues before the CDR3 finishes, and the germline J gene fills in the end. The chain joins TRBV6-1 to TRBJ2-6; a possible D gene is TRBD1 (6 bases). Trimming took off 1 base at V and 1 base at J, with 11 bases between the two ends. The CDR3 runs 17 residues. The V gene's germline CDR1 is MNHNS and CDR2 SASEGT. CDR3 DNA, as far as it was read: TGTGCCAGCAGTGAAGGCCGGACAGTGTCTGGGGCCAACGTC. This gives the protein CASSEGRTVSGANV. The full CDR3 reads CASSEGRTVSGANVLTF.

This clone showed up many times. The CDR3 sequence: CASSLRVATNEKLFF. The DNA read from the CDR3 is TGCGCCAGCAGCCTCCGGGTCGCAACTAATGAAAAA. The J gene is TRBJ1-4, the V gene TRBV5-1; unclear D gene. The read gets to within 3 residues of the CDR3 end, and the germline J gene fills in the rest. V gave up 4 bases and J gave up 0 bases, with 10 bases separating them. Germline-derived CDR1 and CDR2 are SGHRS and YFSETQ. This CDR3 is 15 amino acids long.